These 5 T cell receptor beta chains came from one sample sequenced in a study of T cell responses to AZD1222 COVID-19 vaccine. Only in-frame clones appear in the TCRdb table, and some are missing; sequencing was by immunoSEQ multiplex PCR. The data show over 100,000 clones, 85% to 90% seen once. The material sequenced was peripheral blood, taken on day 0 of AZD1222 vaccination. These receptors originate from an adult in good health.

Written as DNA, the CDR3 is TGTGCCAGTAAAGGGGATGTCGTGTACACTGAAGCTTTCTTT. It yields the protein CASKGDVVYTEAFF. The rearrangement joins TRBV19 to TRBJ1-1; D possibly corresponds to TRBD1 (5 bases). V shed 7 bases and J shed 3 bases, with 15 bases lying between them. Germline V gene lookup returns CDR1 LNHDA and CDR2 SQIVND (reference sequence). The CDR3 consists of 14 residues.

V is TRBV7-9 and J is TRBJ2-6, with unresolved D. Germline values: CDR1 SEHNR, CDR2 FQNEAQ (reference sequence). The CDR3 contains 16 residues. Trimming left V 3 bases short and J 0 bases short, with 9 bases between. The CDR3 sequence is CASSFRPNSGANVLTF. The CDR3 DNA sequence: TGTGCCAGCAGCTTTAGACCGAACTCTGGGGCCAACGTCCTGACTTTC.

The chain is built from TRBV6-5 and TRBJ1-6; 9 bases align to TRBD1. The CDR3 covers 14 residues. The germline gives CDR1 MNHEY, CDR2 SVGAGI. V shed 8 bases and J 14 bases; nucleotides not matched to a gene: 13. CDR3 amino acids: CASRQGEATGSLHF. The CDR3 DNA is TGTGCCAGCCGACAGGGGGAGGCGACAGGGTCCCTCCACTTT.

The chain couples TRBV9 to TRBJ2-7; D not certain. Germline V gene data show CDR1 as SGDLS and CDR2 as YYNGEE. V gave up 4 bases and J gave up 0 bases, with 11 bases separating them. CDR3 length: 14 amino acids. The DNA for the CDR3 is TGTGCCAGCAGCCCGGAGTTGATCTCCTACGAGCAGTACTTC. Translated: CASSPELISYEQYF. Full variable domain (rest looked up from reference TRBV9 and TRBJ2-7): DSGVTQTPKHLITATGQRVTLRCSPRSGDLSVYWYQQSLDQGLQFLIQYYNGEERAKGNILERFSAQQFPDLHSELNLSSLELGDSALYFCASSPELISYEQYFGPGTRLTVT.

The CDR3 DNA is TGTGCCAGCAGGGGAGGGCAGGGCACAGATACGCAGTATTTT. It specifies CASRGGQGTDTQYF. The chain combines TRBV28 with TRBJ2-3; TRBD2 aligns across 7 bases. V lost 6 bases and J lost 1; bases outside the gene matches: 4. The V gene's germline CDR1 is MDHEN and CDR2 SYDVKM. This CDR3 comprises 14 residues.